This is a list of T cell receptor beta chains from one sample in a study of CD8+ T cells in alopecia areata. Some clones are missing from TCRdb's copy, which holds only in-frame ones; the method was immunoSEQ multiplex PCR. The data contain 200,000 or so clones, 55% to 70% of them seen just once; the ten biggest clones take up 5.5%. The source was CD4+ T cells sorted from blood, collected at week 24, from a patient treated with tofacitinib. The receptors stem from a human donor with alopecia areata. Each CDR3 is given with its conserved first and last residue. The D gene is left open where the match is weak. The size field is filled for only some rows; it gives once, few, many or a size class.

clone size,D gene,V gene,J gene,CDR3 protein,CDR3 DNA
-,-,TRBV5-4,TRBJ2-7,CASSLVGAQNYEQYF,TGTGCCAGCAGCTTGGTAGGGGCCCAGAATTACGAGCAGTACTTC
-,TRBD1,TRBV28,TRBJ2-7,CASSLPGQGTYEQYF,TGTGCCAGCAGTTTACCGGGACAGGGCACGTACGAGCAGTACTTC
-,TRBD1,TRBV9,TRBJ1-3,CASSARQGGNTIYF,TGTGCCAGCAGCGCCCGACAGGGTGGAAACACCATATATTTT
-,-,TRBV30,TRBJ1-1,CAWSATAHEAFF,TGTGCCTGGAGTGCGACGGCACATGAAGCTTTCTTT
-,TRBD1,TRBV7-2,TRBJ2-2,CASRYGQGNTGELFF,TGTGCCAGCAGATATGGACAGGGGAACACCGGGGAGCTGTTTTTT
once,-,TRBV4-1,TRBJ2-2,CASSQETGRLGNTGELFF,TGCGCCAGCAGCCAAGAAACGGGGCGGTTAGGGAACACCGGGGAGCTGTTTTTT
-,-,TRBV28,TRBJ2-5,CASSFVRATQYF,TGTGCCAGCAGTTTTGTCAGGGCGACCCAGTACTTC
few,-,TRBV5-1,TRBJ1-6,CASSSVGEGSPLHF,TGCGCCAGCAGCTCTGTGGGGGAAGGTTCACCCCTCCACTTT
-,-,TRBV7-9,TRBJ2-2,CASRTIGAGELFF,TGTGCCAGCAGGACAATCGGAGCCGGGGAGCTGTTTTTT
-,-,TRBV4-3,TRBJ1-5,CASSRDTSNQPQHF,TGCGCCAGCAGCCGGGACACTAGCAATCAGCCCCAGCATTTT
-,-,TRBV13,TRBJ1-1,CATEKLQGVANTEAFF,TGTGCCACCGAGAAATTACAGGGTGTTGCGAACACTGAAGCTTTCTTT
once,-,TRBV28,TRBJ2-7,CASSGSRYEQYF,TGTGCCAGCAGTGGTTCAAGATACGAGCAGTACTTC
-,TRBD2,TRBV4-1,TRBJ2-3,CASSQDPSGADTDTQYF,TGCGCCAGCAGCCAAGATCCTAGCGGGGCAGACACAGATACGCAGTATTTT
once,-,TRBV27,TRBJ1-2,CASSYRAGYGYTF,TGTGCCAGCAGCTACAGGGCAGGCTATGGCTACACCTTC
-,-,TRBV30,TRBJ1-1,CAWSLRTEAFF,TGTGCCTGGAGTCTTCGGACAGAAGCTTTCTTT
-,-,TRBV5-1,TRBJ2-4,CASSLEMGVAKNIQYF,TGCGCCAGCAGCTTGGAGATGGGAGTAGCCAAAAACATTCAGTACTTC
few,TRBD1,TRBV7-7,TRBJ2-5,CASSRTGAQETQYF,TGTGCCAGCAGCCGCACAGGGGCCCAAGAGACCCAGTACTTC
-,-,TRBV29-1,TRBJ2-3,CSVDRGGTDTQYF,TGCAGCGTTGACAGGGGGGGCACAGATACGCAGTATTTT
-,-,TRBV6-5,TRBJ2-1,CASSNGGFYNEQFF,TGTGCCAGCAGTAATGGGGGGTTCTACAATGAGCAGTTCTTC
few,TRBD1,TRBV7-6,TRBJ2-3,CASSPPLTGGNTQYF,TGTGCCAGCAGCCCCCCTCTGACAGGGGGTAATACGCAGTATTTT
-,-,TRBV7-9,TRBJ2-2,CASSPKTANTGELFF,TGTGCCAGCAGCCCCAAGACAGCGAACACCGGGGAGCTGTTTTTT
few,-,TRBV5-1,TRBJ1-1,CASSLGRGTEAFF,TGCGCCAGCAGCTTGGGTAGGGGGACTGAAGCTTTCTTT
few,TRBD1,TRBV10-3,TRBJ2-7,CAISEDRGLSYEQYF,TGTGCCATCAGTGAGGACAGGGGGCTATCCTACGAGCAGTACTTC
-,TRBD1,TRBV9,TRBJ2-7,CASSPGTGDTYEQYF,TGTGCCAGCAGCCCTGGGACAGGGGATACCTACGAGCAGTACTTC
-,-,TRBV28,TRBJ1-4,CASRKSEKLFF,TGTGCCAGCAGAAAAAGTGAAAAACTGTTTTTT
-,-,TRBV18,TRBJ2-1,CASSPSGARVEQFF,TGTGCCAGCTCACCGTCCGGGGCTCGGGTTGAGCAGTTCTTC
-,TRBD1,TRBV29-1,TRBJ1-2,CSVEQGAQGYGYTF,TGCAGCGTTGAACAGGGGGCGCAGGGCTATGGCTACACCTTC
-,TRBD1,TRBV7-2,TRBJ1-2,CASSLRTGGEGYTF,TGTGCCAGCAGCTTAAGAACAGGGGGCGAAGGCTACACCTTC
few,-,TRBV4-1,TRBJ1-5,CASSQEVNQPQHF,TGCGCCAGCAGCCAAGAGGTTAATCAGCCCCAGCATTTT
-,-,TRBV7-3,TRBJ2-3,CASSLSRIDTQYF,TGTGCCAGCAGCTTAAGTAGAATCGATACGCAGTATTTT
-,-,TRBV30,TRBJ2-7,CAWSVGGTGEQYF,TGTGCCTGGAGTGTAGGGGGGACGGGGGAGCAGTACTTC
-,-,TRBV10-3,TRBJ2-5,CAASEYQETQYF,TGTGCCGCCAGTGAGTACCAAGAGACCCAGTACTTC
-,TRBD1,TRBV9,TRBJ2-5,CASSGDRVVETQYF,TGTGCCAGCAGCGGGGACAGGGTTGTTGAGACCCAGTACTTC
-,-,TRBV25-1,TRBJ2-3,CASQEGNTDTQYF,TGTGCCAGCCAAGAGGGAAACACAGATACGCAGTATTTT
-,TRBD2,TRBV9,TRBJ2-5,CASTPSGGPGETQYF,TGTGCCAGCACCCCAAGCGGGGGGCCAGGGGAGACCCAGTACTTC
-,TRBD1,TRBV4-3,TRBJ1-2,CASSHTGTGAGYTF,TGCGCCAGCAGCCATACCGGGACAGGGGCCGGCTACACCTTC
-,-,TRBV5-7,TRBJ2-7,CASSLGTTYEQYF,TGTGCCAGCAGCTTGGGGACCACCTACGAGCAGTACTTC
-,-,TRBV6-5,TRBJ1-2,CASRESASNYGYTF,TGTGCCAGCAGGGAATCCGCGTCTAACTATGGCTACACCTTC
-,-,TRBV30,TRBJ1-5,CAWSGRGDQPQHF,TGTGCCTGGAGTGGGAGGGGGGATCAGCCCCAGCATTTT
-,TRBD2,TRBV7-2,TRBJ2-5,CASSFLAVQETQYF,TGTGCCAGCAGCTTTCTAGCGGTACAAGAGACCCAGTACTTC
-,-,TRBV7-3,TRBJ2-1,CASGLDTNSYNEQFF,TGTGCCAGCGGCTTAGATACGAACTCCTACAATGAGCAGTTCTTC
-,-,TRBV15,TRBJ2-7,CATSRGDRNEQYF,TGTGCCACCAGCAGAGGTGATAGGAACGAGCAGTACTTC
-,-,TRBV30,TRBJ2-1,CAIRGVYNEQFF,TGTGCCATTCGCGGGGTGTACAATGAGCAGTTCTTC
once,TRBD2,TRBV7-9,TRBJ2-3,CASSLARASGRDTQYF,TGTGCCAGCAGCTTAGCGCGGGCTAGCGGGAGAGATACGCAGTATTTT